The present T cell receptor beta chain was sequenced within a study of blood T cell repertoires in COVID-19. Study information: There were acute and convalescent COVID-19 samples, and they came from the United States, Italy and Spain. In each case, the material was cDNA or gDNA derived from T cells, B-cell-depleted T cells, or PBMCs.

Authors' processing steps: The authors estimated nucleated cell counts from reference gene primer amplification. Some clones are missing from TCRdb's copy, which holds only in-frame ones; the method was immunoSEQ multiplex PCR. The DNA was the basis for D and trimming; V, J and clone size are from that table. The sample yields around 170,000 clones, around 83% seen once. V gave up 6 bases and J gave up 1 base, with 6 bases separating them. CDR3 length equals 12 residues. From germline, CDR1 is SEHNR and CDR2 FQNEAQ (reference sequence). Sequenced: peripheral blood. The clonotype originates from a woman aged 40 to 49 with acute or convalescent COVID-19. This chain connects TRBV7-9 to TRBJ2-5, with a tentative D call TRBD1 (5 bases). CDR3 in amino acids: CASRQGQETQYF. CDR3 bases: TGTGCCAGCAGGCAGGGCCAAGAGACCCAGTACTTC.